This T cell receptor (beta chain) is drawn from a study of blood T cell repertoires in COVID-19. Study context: Researchers got acute and convalescent COVID-19 samples from the United States, Italy and Spain. In each case, the material was cDNA or gDNA derived from T cells, B-cell-depleted T cells, or PBMCs.

In the original processing: Reference gene primer amplification gave nucleated cell count estimates. Profiled with immunoSEQ multiplex PCR; TCRdb holds only in-frame clones, not every one. V and J calls and clone size are those listed in that table; D and trimming were worked out from the DNA. This table holds 50,000 to 70,000 clones, 88% found once. Germline CDR1 is SGHRS and CDR2 is YFSETQ. Trimming stripped 3 bases from V and 0 bases from J, with 10 bases between. This CDR3 region has 14 residues. The rearrangement joins TRBV5-1 to TRBJ2-7; D not resolved. The receptor's source is a woman between 65 and 79 years old with active COVID-19. Sequenced: peripheral blood. CDR3 DNA sequence: TGCGCCAGCAGCTCCGGTTCTAGCTCCTACGAGCAGTACTTC. Residues: CASSSGSSSYEQYF. The full variable domain, with the rest looked up from reference TRBV5-1 and TRBJ2-7, is KAGVTQTPRYLIKTRGQQVTLSCSPISGHRSVSWYQQTPGQGLQFLFEYFSETQRNKGNFPGRFSGRQFSNSRSEMNVSTLELGDSALYLCASSSGSSSYEQYFGPGTRLTVT.